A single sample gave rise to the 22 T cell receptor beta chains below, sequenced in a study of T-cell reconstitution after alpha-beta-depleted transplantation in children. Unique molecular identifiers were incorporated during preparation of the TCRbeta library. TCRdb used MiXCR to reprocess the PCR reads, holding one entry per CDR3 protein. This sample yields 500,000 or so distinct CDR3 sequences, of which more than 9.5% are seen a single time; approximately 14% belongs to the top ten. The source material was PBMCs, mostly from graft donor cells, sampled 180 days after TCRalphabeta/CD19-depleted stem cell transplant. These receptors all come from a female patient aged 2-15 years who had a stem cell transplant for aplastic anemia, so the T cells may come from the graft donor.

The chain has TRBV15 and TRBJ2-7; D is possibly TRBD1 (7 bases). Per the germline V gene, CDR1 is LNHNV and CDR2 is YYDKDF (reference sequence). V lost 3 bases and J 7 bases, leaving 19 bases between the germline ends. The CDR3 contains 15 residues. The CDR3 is CATSRGAEGASEQYF. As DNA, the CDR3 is TGTGCCACCAGCAGGGGTGCGGAGGGGGCGTCTGAGCAGTACTTC.

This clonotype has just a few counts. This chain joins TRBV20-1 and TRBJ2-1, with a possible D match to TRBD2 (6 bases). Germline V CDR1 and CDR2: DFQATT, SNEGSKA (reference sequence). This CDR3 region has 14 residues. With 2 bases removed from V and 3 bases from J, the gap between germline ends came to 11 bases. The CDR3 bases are TGCAGTGCTAGAATCGCGGGAAACTACAATGAGCAGTTCTTC. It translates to CSARIAGNYNEQFF.

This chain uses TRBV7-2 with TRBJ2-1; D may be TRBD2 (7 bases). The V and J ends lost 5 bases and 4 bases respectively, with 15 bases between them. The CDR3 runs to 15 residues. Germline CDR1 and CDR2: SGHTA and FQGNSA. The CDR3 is CASSREGEGYNEQFF. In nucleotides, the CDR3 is TGTGCCAGCAGCCGAGAGGGGGAGGGGTACAATGAGCAGTTCTTC. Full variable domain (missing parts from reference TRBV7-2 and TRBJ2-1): GAGVSQSPSNKVTEKGKDVELRCDPISGHTALYWYRQSLGQGLEFLIYFQGNSAPDKSGLPSDRFSAERTGGSVSTLTIQRTQQEDSAVYLCASSREGEGYNEQFFGPGTRLTVL.

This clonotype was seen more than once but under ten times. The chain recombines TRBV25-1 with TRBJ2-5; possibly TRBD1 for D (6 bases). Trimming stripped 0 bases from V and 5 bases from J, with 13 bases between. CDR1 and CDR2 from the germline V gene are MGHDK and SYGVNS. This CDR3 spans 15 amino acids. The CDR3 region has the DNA TGTGCCAGCAGTGAATACCTCAGGGGCCGGGAGACCCAGTACTTC. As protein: CASSEYLRGRETQYF. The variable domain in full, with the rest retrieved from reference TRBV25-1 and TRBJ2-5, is EADIYQTPRYLVIGTGKKITLECSQTMGHDKMYWYQQDPGMELHLIHYSYGVNSTEKGDLSSESTVSRIRTEHFPLTLESARPSHTSQYLCASSEYLRGRETQYFGPGTRLLVL.

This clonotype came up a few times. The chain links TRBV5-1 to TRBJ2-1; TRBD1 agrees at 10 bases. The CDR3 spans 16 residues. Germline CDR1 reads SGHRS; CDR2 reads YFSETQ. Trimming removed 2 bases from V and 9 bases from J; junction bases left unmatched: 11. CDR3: CASSLFPGQGTSEQFF. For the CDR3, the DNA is TGCGCCAGCAGCTTATTTCCGGGACAGGGGACAAGTGAGCAGTTCTTC.

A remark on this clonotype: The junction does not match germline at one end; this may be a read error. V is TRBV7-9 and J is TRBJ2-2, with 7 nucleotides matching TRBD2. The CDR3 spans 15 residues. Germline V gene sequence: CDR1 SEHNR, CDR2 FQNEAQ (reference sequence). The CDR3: CASSQAGRRTGELFF. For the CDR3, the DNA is TGCGCCAGCAGCCAAGCCGGGAGGAGAACCGGGGAGCTGTTTTTT.

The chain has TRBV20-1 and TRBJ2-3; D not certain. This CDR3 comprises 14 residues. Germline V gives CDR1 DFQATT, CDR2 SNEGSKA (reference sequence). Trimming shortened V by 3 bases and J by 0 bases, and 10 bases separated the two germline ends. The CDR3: CSASSATSTDTQYF. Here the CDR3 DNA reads TGCAGTGCTAGCAGTGCTACTAGCACAGATACGCAGTATTTT.

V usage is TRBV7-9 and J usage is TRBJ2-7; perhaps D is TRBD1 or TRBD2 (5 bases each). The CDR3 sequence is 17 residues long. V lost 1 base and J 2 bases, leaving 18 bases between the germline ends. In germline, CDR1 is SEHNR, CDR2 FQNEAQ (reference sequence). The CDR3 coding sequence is TGTGCCAGCAGCTTAGTATGGCCCCGGGACGAACCCTACGAGCAGTACGTC. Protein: CASSLVWPRDEPYEQYV.

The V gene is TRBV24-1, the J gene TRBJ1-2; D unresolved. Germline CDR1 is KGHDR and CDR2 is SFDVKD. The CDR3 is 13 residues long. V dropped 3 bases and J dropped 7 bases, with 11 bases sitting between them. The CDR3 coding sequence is TGTGCCACCAGTGATAGCCAGGTGGGTGGCTACACCTTC. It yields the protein CATSDSQVGGYTF.

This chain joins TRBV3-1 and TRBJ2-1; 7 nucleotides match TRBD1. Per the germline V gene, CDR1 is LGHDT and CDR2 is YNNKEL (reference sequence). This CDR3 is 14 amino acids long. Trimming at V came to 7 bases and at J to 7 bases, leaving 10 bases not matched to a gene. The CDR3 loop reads CASTRDSSGNEQFF. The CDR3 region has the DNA TGTGCCAGCACCAGGGACAGCTCTGGGAATGAGCAGTTCTTC.

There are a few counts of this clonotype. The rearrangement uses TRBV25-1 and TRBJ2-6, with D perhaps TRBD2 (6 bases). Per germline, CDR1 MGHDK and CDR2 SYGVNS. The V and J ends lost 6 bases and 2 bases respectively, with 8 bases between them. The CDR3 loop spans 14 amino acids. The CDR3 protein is CASRSGAGANVLTF. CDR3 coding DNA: TGTGCCAGCAGATCGGGGGCTGGGGCCAACGTCCTGACTTTC.

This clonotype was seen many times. The CDR3 spells CASSGDGSYEQYV. The CDR3 DNA reads TGCGCCAGCAGCGGGGACGGCTCCTACGAGCAGTACGTC. V gene TRBV5-1 combines with J gene TRBJ2-7; the D gene could be TRBD1 or TRBD2 (5 bases each). Germline CDR1 and CDR2: SGHRS and YFSETQ. The CDR3 has 13 residues. Trimming removed 4 bases at V and 0 bases at J, with 8 bases between.

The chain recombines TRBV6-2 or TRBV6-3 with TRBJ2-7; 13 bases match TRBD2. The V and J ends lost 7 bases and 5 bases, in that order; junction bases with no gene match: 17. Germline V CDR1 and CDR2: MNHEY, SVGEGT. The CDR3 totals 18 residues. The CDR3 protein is CASTTTRGGLAGSHEQYV. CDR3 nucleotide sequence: TGTGCCAGCACCACCACGCGGGGGGGACTAGCGGGATCCCACGAGCAGTACGTC.

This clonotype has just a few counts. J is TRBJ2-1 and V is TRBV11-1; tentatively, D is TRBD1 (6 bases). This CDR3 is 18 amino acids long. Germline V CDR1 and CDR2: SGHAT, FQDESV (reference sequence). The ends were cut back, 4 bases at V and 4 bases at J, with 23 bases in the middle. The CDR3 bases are TGTGCCAGCAGCTCAGTGGCGCTAGGGGGACCCTCTTACAATGAGCAGTTCTTC. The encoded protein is CASSSVALGGPSYNEQFF.

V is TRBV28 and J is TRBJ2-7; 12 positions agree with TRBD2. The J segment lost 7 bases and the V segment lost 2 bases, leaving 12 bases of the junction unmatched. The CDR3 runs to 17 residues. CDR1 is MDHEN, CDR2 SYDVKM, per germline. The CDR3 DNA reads TGTGCCAGCAGTTTAGTGGCTAGCGGGAGGGTCCTCGGGGAGCAGTACTTC. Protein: CASSLVASGRVLGEQYF. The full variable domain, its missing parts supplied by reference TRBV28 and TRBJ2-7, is DVKVTQSSRYLVKRTGEKVFLECVQDMDHENMFWYRQDPGLGLRLIYFSYDVKMKEKGDIPEGYSVSREKKERFSLILESASTNQTSMYLCASSLVASGRVLGEQYFGPGTRLTVT.

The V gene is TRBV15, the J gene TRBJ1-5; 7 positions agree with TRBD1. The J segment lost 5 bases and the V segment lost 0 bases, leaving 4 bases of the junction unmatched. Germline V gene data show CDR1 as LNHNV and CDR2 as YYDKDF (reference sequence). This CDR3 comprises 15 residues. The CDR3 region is CATSRDGTGDQPQHF. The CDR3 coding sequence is TGTGCCACCAGCAGAGACGGCACAGGGGATCAGCCCCAGCATTTT.

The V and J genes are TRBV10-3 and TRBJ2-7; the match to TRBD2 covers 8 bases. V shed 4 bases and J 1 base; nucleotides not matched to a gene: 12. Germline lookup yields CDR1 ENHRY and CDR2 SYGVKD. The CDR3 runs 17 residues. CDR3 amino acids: CAISVGGGVAGSYEQYV. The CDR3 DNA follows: TGTGCCATCAGTGTGGGGGGCGGGGTAGCGGGATCCTACGAGCAGTACGTC.

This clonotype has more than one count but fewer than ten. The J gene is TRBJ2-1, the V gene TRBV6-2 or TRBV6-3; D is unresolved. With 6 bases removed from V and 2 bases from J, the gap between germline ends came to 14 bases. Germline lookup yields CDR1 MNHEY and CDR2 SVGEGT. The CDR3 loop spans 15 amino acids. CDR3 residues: CASSANRQPYNEQFF. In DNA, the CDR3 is TGTGCCAGCAGCGCAAACCGGCAGCCCTACAATGAGCAGTTCTTC.

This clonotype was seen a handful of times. This CDR3 reads CASSQAAWNQPQHF. The CDR3 coding sequence is TGCGCCAGCAGCCAAGCGGCGTGGAATCAGCCCCAGCATTTT. The rearrangement uses TRBV4-3 and TRBJ1-5; no reliable D call. The CDR3 is 14 amino acids. Germline V gene data show CDR1 as LGHNA and CDR2 as YSLEER. The V end lost 1 base, the J end lost 4 bases, and 8 bases lay between the germline ends.

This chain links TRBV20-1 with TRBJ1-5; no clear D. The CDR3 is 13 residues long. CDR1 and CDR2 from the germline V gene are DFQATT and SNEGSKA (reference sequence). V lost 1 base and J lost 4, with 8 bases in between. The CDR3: CSARAGRNQPQHF. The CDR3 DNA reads TGCAGTGCTAGAGCGGGAAGGAATCAGCCCCAGCATTTT.

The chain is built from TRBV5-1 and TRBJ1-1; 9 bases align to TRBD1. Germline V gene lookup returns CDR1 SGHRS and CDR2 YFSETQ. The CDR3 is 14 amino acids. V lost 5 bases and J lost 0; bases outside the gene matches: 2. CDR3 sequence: CASRGQGMNTEAFF. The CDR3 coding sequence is TGCGCCAGCAGAGGACAGGGGATGAACACTGAAGCTTTCTTT.

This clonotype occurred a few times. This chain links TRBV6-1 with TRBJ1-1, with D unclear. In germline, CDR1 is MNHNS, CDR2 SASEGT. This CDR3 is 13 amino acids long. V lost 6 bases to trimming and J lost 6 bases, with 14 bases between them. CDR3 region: CASRQRPGAEAFF. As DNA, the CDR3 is TGTGCCAGCAGACAACGCCCTGGGGCTGAAGCTTTCTTT.